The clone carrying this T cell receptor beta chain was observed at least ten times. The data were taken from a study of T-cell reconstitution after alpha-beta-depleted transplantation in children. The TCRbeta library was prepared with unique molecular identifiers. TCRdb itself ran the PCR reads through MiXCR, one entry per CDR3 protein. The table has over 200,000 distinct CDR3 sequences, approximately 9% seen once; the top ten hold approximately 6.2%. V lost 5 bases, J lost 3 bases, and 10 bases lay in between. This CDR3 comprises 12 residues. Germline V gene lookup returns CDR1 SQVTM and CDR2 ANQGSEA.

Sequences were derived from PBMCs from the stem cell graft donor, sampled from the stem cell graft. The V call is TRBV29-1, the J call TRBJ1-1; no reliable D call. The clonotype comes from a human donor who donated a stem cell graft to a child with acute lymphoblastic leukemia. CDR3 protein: CSVSWVDTEAFF. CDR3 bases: TGCAGCGTTAGTTGGGTTGACACTGAAGCTTTCTTT. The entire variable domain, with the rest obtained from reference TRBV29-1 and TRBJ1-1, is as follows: SAVISQKPSRDICQRGTSLTIQCQVDSQVTMMFWYRQQPGQSLTLIATANQGSEATYESGFVIDKFPISRPNLTFSTLTVSNMSPEDSSIYLCSVSWVDTEAFFGQGTRLTVV.